The rows below give T cell receptor beta chains drawn from one sample of a study of blood T cell repertoires in COVID-19. The data were produced by immunoSEQ multiplex PCR, yet TCRdb's version contains in-frame clones alone and is incomplete. The profile shows some 80,000 clones, about 80% of them singletons. Sequenced sample: peripheral blood. Every receptor here comes from a man of 80 years or more with acute or convalescent COVID-19. Each CDR3 is given with its conserved first and last residue. D genes are given only for firm matches. Size is stated for part of the rows, as once, few or many counts, or as a class when the clone is expanded.

V: TRBV9; J: TRBJ1-1; size: -; D: -; CDR3: CASSVVWNTEAFF; DNA: TGTGCCAGCAGCGTAGTCTGGAACACTGAAGCTTTCTTT
V: TRBV11-1; J: TRBJ1-1; size: few; D: TRBD1; CDR3: CASSRQGPNTEAFF; DNA: TGTGCCAGCAGTCGACAGGGGCCAAACACTGAAGCTTTCTTT
V: TRBV27; J: TRBJ2-7; size: few; D: -; CDR3: CASSLSRTAYEQYF; DNA: TGTGCCAGCAGTTTATCGAGGACAGCCTACGAGCAGTACTTC
V: TRBV30; J: TRBJ1-2; size: few; D: -; CDR3: CAWSSGLGGYTF; DNA: TGTGCCTGGAGCTCAGGGTTAGGGGGCTACACCTTC
V: TRBV27; J: TRBJ1-2; size: -; D: -; CDR3: CASSLAANYGYTF; DNA: TGTGCCAGCAGTTTGGCAGCGAACTATGGCTACACCTTC
V: TRBV6-6; J: TRBJ1-5; size: -; D: -; CDR3: CASSYESSQPQHF; DNA: TGTGCCAGCAGTTACGAAAGTAGTCAGCCCCAGCATTTT
V: TRBV21-1; J: TRBJ1-1; size: -; D: -; CDR3: CASSNIRPQGPDTEAFF; DNA: TGTGCCAGCAGCAATATTAGACCTCAGGGGCCTGACACTGAAGCTTTCTTT
V: TRBV10-3; J: TRBJ2-7; size: -; D: TRBD1; CDR3: CAIGTGQGSYEQYF; DNA: TGTGCCATCGGTACGGGACAGGGCTCCTACGAGCAGTACTTC
V: TRBV7-3; J: TRBJ2-1; size: -; D: -; CDR3: CASSSSRDAYNEQFF; DNA: TGTGCCAGCAGCTCGAGCAGGGATGCCTACAATGAGCAGTTCTTC
V: TRBV5-1; J: TRBJ1-5; size: -; D: TRBD1; CDR3: CASSLAGGQGPYQPQHF; DNA: TGCGCCAGCAGCTTGGCGGGAGGACAGGGGCCGTATCAGCCCCAGCATTTT
V: TRBV19; J: TRBJ1-5; size: -; D: -; CDR3: CASSTPGDRQPQHF; DNA: TGTGCCAGTAGTACCCCAGGGGATCGTCAGCCCCAGCATTTT
V: TRBV5-5; J: TRBJ1-4; size: -; D: TRBD1; CDR3: CASSLQVRGNEKLFF; DNA: TGTGCCAGCAGCTTGCAGGTCAGGGGGAATGAAAAACTGTTTTTT
V: TRBV10-2; J: TRBJ2-2; size: -; D: -; CDR3: CASVAGASNTGELFF; DNA: TGCGCCAGCGTTGCGGGGGCCTCGAACACCGGGGAGCTGTTTTTT
V: TRBV3-1/TRBV3-2; J: TRBJ2-6; size: -; D: TRBD1; CDR3: CASSLGTGGFSGANVLTF; DNA: TGTGCCAGCAGCCTAGGTACAGGGGGCTTCTCTGGGGCCAACGTCCTGACTTTC
V: TRBV6-2/TRBV6-3; J: TRBJ2-3; size: -; D: TRBD1; CDR3: CASSQIRDRGKNILSTDTQYF; DNA: TGTGCCAGCAGTCAAATCCGGGACAGGGGCAAGAATATCTTAAGCACAGATACGCAGTATTTT
V: TRBV29-1; J: TRBJ2-5; size: once; D: TRBD1; CDR3: CSTRDSQETQYF; DNA: TGCAGCACTAGGGACAGTCAAGAGACCCAGTACTTC
V: TRBV4-2; J: TRBJ2-7; size: many; D: -; CDR3: CASSQDQGSSYEQYF; DNA: TGTGCCAGCAGCCAAGATCAGGGCAGCTCCTACGAGCAGTACTTC
V: TRBV30; J: TRBJ1-1; size: -; D: -; CDR3: CAWRQGNTEAFF; DNA: TGTGCCTGGAGGCAGGGGAACACTGAAGCTTTCTTT
V: TRBV5-1; J: TRBJ2-7; size: -; D: TRBD2; CDR3: CASSLTGTRTYEQYF; DNA: TGCGCCAGCAGCTTGACCGGGACTAGGACCTACGAGCAGTACTTC
V: TRBV19; J: TRBJ1-2; size: -; D: -; CDR3: CASSPSDNSDYGYTF; DNA: TGTGCCAGTAGCCCTTCGGACAACTCGGACTATGGCTACACCTTC
V: TRBV5-4; J: TRBJ2-1; size: -; D: -; CDR3: CASGDSGSYNEQFF; DNA: TGTGCCAGCGGTGACTCAGGGTCCTACAATGAGCAGTTCTTC
V: TRBV7-9; J: TRBJ1-4; size: -; D: TRBD1; CDR3: CASSFQGATEKLFF; DNA: TGTGCCAGCAGCTTTCAGGGGGCGACTGAAAAACTGTTTTTT
V: TRBV7-9; J: TRBJ1-3; size: -; D: -; CDR3: CASSLAGRNTIYF; DNA: TGTGCCAGCAGCTTAGCGGGGAGGAACACCATATATTTT
V: TRBV5-5; J: TRBJ1-1; size: few; D: -; CDR3: CASSLGRGNKMNTEAFF; DNA: TGTGCCAGCAGCTTGGGCCGGGGGAACAAAATGAACACTGAAGCTTTCTTT
V: TRBV3-1/TRBV3-2; J: TRBJ1-5; size: few; D: TRBD1; CDR3: CASSPRGVQPQHF; DNA: TGTGCCAGCAGCCCCAGGGGGGTTCAGCCCCAGCATTTT
V: TRBV29-1; J: TRBJ1-2; size: -; D: TRBD1; CDR3: CSAKTGLDYGYTF; DNA: TGCAGCGCCAAGACAGGGCTGGACTATGGCTACACCTTC
V: TRBV5-6; J: TRBJ1-2; size: -; D: -; CDR3: CASSLERGGGGYTF; DNA: TGTGCCAGCAGCTTGGAACGCGGCGGGGGAGGCTACACCTTC
V: TRBV5-1; J: TRBJ1-2; size: -; D: -; CDR3: CASSWGGQQGPYGYTF; DNA: TGCGCCAGCAGCTGGGGGGGCCAACAGGGCCCCTATGGCTACACCTTC
V: TRBV6-5; J: TRBJ1-2; size: -; D: TRBD1; CDR3: CASSYKGQGYGYTF; DNA: TGTGCCAGCAGTTACAAGGGACAGGGGTATGGCTACACCTTC
V: TRBV30; J: TRBJ1-3; size: few; D: -; CDR3: CAWRSQGWNPGNTIYF; DNA: TGTGCCTGGAGATCTCAGGGGTGGAATCCTGGAAACACCATATATTTT
V: TRBV9; J: TRBJ1-4; size: -; D: -; CDR3: CASSVGNANEKLFF; DNA: TGTGCCAGCAGCGTGGGCAATGCTAATGAAAAACTGTTTTTT
V: TRBV12-3/TRBV12-4; J: TRBJ1-5; size: -; D: TRBD1; CDR3: CASTPGQGGTQHF; DNA: TGTGCCAGCACCCCTGGACAGGGGGGGACCCAGCATTTT
V: TRBV3-1/TRBV3-2; J: TRBJ2-5; size: -; D: -; CDR3: CASSPRGEAQYF; DNA: TGTGCCAGCAGCCCCCGCGGTGAGGCCCAGTACTTC
V: TRBV3-1/TRBV3-2; J: TRBJ2-3; size: -; D: TRBD2; CDR3: CASSRGTSGVTDTQYF; DNA: TGTGCCAGCAGCCGGGGGACTAGCGGGGTCACAGATACGCAGTATTTT
V: TRBV30; J: TRBJ2-1; size: few; D: TRBD2; CDR3: CAWSSGGVINEQFF; DNA: TGTGCCTGGAGTAGCGGGGGGGTAATCAATGAGCAGTTCTTC
V: TRBV7-2; J: TRBJ1-2; size: -; D: -; CDR3: CASSLGPEYGYTF; DNA: TGTGCCAGCAGCTTAGGTCCCGAGTATGGCTACACCTTC
V: TRBV12-1; J: TRBJ2-5; size: few; D: -; CDR3: CASSFTKLPFSTQYF; DNA: TGTGCCAGCAGCTTTACAAAACTACCCTTCTCGACCCAGTACTTC
V: TRBV5-4; J: TRBJ1-1; size: -; D: -; CDR3: CASSLGGREGSEAFF; DNA: TGTGCCAGCAGCTTGGGCGGCAGGGAGGGTTCTGAAGCTTTCTTT
V: TRBV3-1/TRBV3-2; J: TRBJ2-7; size: -; D: -; CDR3: CASSLSGREQYF; DNA: TGTGCCAGCTCCCTAAGCGGTCGGGAGCAGTACTTC
V: TRBV5-1; J: TRBJ1-2; size: -; D: TRBD1; CDR3: CASSLNRGFDYGYTF; DNA: TGCGCCAGCAGCTTGAACAGGGGGTTTGACTATGGCTACACCTTC
V: TRBV30; J: TRBJ1-5; size: -; D: -; CDR3: CAWSGGGGGNQPQHF; DNA: TGTGCCTGGAGTGGTGGTGGCGGGGGGAATCAGCCCCAGCATTTT